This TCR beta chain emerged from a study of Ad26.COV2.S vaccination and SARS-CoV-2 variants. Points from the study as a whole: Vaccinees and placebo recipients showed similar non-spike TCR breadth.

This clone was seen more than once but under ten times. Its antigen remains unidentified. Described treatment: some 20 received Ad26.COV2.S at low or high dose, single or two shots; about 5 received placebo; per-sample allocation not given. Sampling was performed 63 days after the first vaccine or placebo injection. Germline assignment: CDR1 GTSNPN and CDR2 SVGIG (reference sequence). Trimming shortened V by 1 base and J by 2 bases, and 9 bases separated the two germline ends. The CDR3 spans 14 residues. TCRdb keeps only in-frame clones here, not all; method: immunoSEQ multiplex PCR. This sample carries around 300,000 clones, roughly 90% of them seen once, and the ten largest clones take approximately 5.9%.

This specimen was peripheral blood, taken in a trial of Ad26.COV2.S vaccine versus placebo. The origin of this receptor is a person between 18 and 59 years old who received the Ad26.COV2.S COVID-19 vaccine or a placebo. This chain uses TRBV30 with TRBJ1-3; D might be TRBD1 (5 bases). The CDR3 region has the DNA TGTGCCTGGAGTGAGGTAGGGGCTGGAAACACCATATATTTT. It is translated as CAWSEVGAGNTIYF.